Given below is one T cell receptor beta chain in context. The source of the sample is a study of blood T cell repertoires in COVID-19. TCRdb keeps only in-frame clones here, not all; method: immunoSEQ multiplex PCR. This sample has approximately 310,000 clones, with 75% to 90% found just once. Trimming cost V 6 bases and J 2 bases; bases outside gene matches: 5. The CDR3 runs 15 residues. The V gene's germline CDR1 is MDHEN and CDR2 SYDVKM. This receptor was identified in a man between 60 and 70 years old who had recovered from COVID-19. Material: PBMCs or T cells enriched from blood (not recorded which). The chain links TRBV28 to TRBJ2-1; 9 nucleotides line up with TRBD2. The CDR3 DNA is TGTGCCAGCAGACCCCCTAGCGGGACCTACAATGAGCAGTTCTTC. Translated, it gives CASRPPSGTYNEQFF.